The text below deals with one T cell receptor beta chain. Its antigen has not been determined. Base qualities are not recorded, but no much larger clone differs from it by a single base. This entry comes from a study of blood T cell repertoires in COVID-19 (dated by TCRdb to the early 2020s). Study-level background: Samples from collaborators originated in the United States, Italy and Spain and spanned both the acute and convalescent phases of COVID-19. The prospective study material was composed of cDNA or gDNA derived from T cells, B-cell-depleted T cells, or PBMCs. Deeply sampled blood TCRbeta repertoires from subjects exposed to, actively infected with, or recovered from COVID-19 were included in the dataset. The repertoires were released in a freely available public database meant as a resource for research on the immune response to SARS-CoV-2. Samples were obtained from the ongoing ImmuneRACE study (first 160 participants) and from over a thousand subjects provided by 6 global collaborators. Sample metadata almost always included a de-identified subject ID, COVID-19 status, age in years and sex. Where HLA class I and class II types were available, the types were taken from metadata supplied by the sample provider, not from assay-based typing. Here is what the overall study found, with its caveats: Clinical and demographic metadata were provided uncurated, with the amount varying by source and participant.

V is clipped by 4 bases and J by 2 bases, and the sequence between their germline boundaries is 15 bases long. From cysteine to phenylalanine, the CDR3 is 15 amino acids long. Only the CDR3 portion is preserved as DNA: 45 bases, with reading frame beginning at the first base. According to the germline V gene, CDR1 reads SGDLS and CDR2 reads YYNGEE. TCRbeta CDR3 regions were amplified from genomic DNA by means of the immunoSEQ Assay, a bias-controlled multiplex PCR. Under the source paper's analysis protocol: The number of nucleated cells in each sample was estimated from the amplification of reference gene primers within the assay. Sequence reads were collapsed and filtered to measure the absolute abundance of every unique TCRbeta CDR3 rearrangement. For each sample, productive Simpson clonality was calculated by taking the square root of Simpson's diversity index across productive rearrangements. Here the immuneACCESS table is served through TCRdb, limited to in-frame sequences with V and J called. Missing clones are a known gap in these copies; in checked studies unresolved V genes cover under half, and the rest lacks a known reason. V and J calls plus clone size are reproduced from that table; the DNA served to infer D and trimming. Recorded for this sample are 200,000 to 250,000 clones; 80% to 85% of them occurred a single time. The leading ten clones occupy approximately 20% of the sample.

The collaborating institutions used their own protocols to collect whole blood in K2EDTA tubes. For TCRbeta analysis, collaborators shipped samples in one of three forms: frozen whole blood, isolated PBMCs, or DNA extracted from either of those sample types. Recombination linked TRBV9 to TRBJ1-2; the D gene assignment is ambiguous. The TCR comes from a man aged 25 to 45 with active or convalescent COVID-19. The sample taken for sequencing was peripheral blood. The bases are TGTGCCAGCAGCACCAGCGGAAGGGCGAACTATGGCTACACCTTC. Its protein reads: CASSTSGRANYGYTF.